Listed below are T cell receptor beta chains from one sample, sequenced in a study of cytotoxic CD8 clonotypes in ibrutinib-treated CLL. Some clones are missing from TCRdb's copy, which holds only in-frame ones; the method was immunoSEQ multiplex PCR. The sample contains about 200,000 clones, 72% of which appear only once. Sequencing used PBMCs, obtained after 24 months of ibrutinib treatment. The receptors were gathered from a human donor with chronic lymphocytic leukemia. Each CDR3 is given with its conserved first and last residue. D genes are given only for firm matches. Clone sizes are given selectively: once, few, many, or a class where the clone is expanded.

cdr3_length	clone_size	d_call	v_call	j_call	cdr3_aa	cdr3_nt
14	-	-	TRBV7-9	TRBJ2-1	CAISLLRIDNEQFF	TGTGCCATAAGTTTACTGAGGATAGACAATGAGCAGTTCTTC
15	few	-	TRBV4-1	TRBJ2-2	CASSQGTTNTGELFF	TGCGCCAGCAGCCAAGGGACCACGAACACCGGGGAGCTGTTTTTT
15	-	TRBD1	TRBV6-1	TRBJ1-2	CASSEGQGVYYGYTF	TGTGCCAGCAGTGAAGGACAGGGGGTTTACTATGGCTACACCTTC
13	-	TRBD1	TRBV2	TRBJ2-3	CASRTGVLDTQYF	TGTGCCAGTCGGACAGGGGTTCTCGATACGCAGTATTTT
16	-	TRBD2	TRBV11-2	TRBJ2-5	CASSPGVASGIETQYF	TGTGCCAGCAGCCCAGGCGTGGCTAGCGGGATAGAGACCCAGTACTTC
11	few	-	TRBV2	TRBJ1-4	CASSDDEKLFF	TGTGCCAGCAGTGACGATGAAAAACTGTTTTTT
14	-	-	TRBV13	TRBJ2-1	CASSLVRSYNEQFF	TGTGCCAGCAGCTTAGTGAGGAGTTACAATGAGCAGTTCTTC
13	-	-	TRBV4-2	TRBJ1-4	CASSLDINEKLFF	TGTGCCAGCAGCCTAGACATAAATGAAAAACTGTTTTTT
13	few	-	TRBV6-1	TRBJ1-1	CASSEGWGTEAFF	TGTGCCAGCAGTGAAGGGTGGGGCACTGAAGCTTTCTTT
17	-	TRBD1	TRBV11-3	TRBJ1-2	CASSLLRTGEIFNGYTF	TGTGCCAGCAGCTTACTTAGGACAGGGGAGATTTTCAATGGCTACACCTTC
15	-	TRBD1	TRBV7-2	TRBJ2-3	CASSLVGRGLDTQYF	TGTGCCAGCAGCTTAGTTGGCAGGGGGCTTGATACGCAGTATTTT
16	-	-	TRBV28	TRBJ2-6	CASRRTGGSGANVLTF	TGTGCCAGCAGGCGAACAGGCGGCTCTGGGGCCAACGTCCTGACTTTC
14	-	-	TRBV6-1	TRBJ2-7	CAISEQGMGIEQYF	TGTGCCATCAGTGAGCAGGGTATGGGAATCGAGCAGTACTTC
15	-	-	TRBV7-2	TRBJ2-7	CASSLESSRSYEQYF	TGTGCCAGCAGCTTAGAATCTAGCCGATCCTACGAGCAGTACTTC
11	-	-	TRBV5-4	TRBJ1-2	CASSLHGARTF	TGTGCCAGCAGCTTACATGGGGCTAGGACCTTC
11	-	-	TRBV30	TRBJ2-5	CAWTIAETQYF	TGTGCCTGGACTATTGCGGAGACCCAGTACTTC
15	-	-	TRBV2	TRBJ2-3	CASRETGTSTDTQYF	TGTGCCAGCAGGGAAACAGGGACCAGCACAGATACGCAGTATTTT
15	-	TRBD1	TRBV4-3	TRBJ2-7	CASSQDRDRPYEQYF	TGCGCCAGCAGCCAAGATAGGGACAGACCTTACGAGCAGTACTTC
16	-	TRBD2	TRBV25-1	TRBJ2-3	CASSEYGGRAADTQYF	TGTGCCAGCAGTGAATATGGCGGGAGGGCCGCAGATACGCAGTATTTT
14	few	-	TRBV6-5	TRBJ1-3	CASREDISGNTIYF	TGTGCCAGCAGGGAGGACATCTCTGGAAACACCATATATTTT
13	few	-	TRBV7-9	TRBJ1-1	CASSTNTDFEAFF	TGTGCCAGCAGCACAAACACGGACTTCGAAGCTTTCTTT
14	-	-	TRBV4-1	TRBJ1-4	CASSQGREDEKLFF	TGCGCCAGCAGCCAAGGGAGAGAAGATGAAAAACTGTTTTTT
17	-	TRBD2	TRBV11-2	TRBJ2-1	CASSPTGLAGGLDEQFF	TGTGCCAGCAGTCCAACCGGACTAGCGGGAGGGCTGGATGAGCAGTTCTTC
15	-	TRBD1	TRBV4-3	TRBJ1-2	CASSKRTGTNYGYTF	TGCGCCAGCAGCAAACGGACAGGTACCAACTATGGCTACACCTTC
11	-	-	TRBV29-1	TRBJ2-7	CSVRLGNEQYF	TGCAGCGTGCGACTAGGGAACGAGCAGTACTTC
16	-	-	TRBV7-3	TRBJ1-1	CASSPYLGGLNTEAFF	TGTGCCAGCAGCCCGTACCTAGGGGGGTTGAACACTGAAGCTTTCTTT
19	-	TRBD2	TRBV9	TRBJ2-1	CASSVAGTRGVSSYNEQFF	TGTGCCAGCAGCGTAGCGGGGACTAGGGGGGTCAGCTCCTACAATGAGCAGTTCTTC
12	-	-	TRBV27	TRBJ2-7	CASSFNSYEQYF	TGTGCCAGCAGTTTTAACAGCTACGAGCAGTACTTC
11	-	-	TRBV28	TRBJ2-7	CASSSAREQYF	TGTGCCAGCAGTTCCGCCAGGGAGCAGTACTTC
14	once	-	TRBV5-1	TRBJ2-1	CASSLGAPHNEQFF	TGCGCCAGCAGCTTGGGAGCTCCCCACAATGAGCAGTTCTTC
14	once	-	TRBV5-1	TRBJ1-1	CASSLQPGNTEAFF	TGCGCCAGCAGCTTGCAACCAGGGAACACTGAAGCTTTCTTT
14	-	TRBD1	TRBV6-5	TRBJ2-7	CASSYRGRGNEQYF	TGTGCCAGCAGTTACCGGGGCAGGGGGAACGAGCAGTACTTC
15	-	-	TRBV5-1	TRBJ1-3	CASSLWEYSGNTIYF	TGCGCCAGCAGCTTGTGGGAGTACTCTGGAAACACCATATATTTT
16	-	TRBD1	TRBV4-2	TRBJ2-3	CASSQNRDRVTDTQYF	TGTGCCAGCAGCCAAAACCGGGACAGGGTTACAGATACGCAGTATTTT
14	-	-	TRBV5-6	TRBJ2-7	CASSLVVKAYEQYF	TGTGCCAGCAGCTTGGTTGTGAAAGCCTACGAGCAGTACTTC
11	once	-	TRBV28	TRBJ2-1	CASSLAREQFF	TGTGCCAGCAGTTTGGCCCGCGAGCAGTTCTTC
16	-	TRBD1	TRBV9	TRBJ2-1	CASSVDGTGAFNEQFF	TGTGCCAGCAGCGTAGACGGGACAGGCGCTTTCAATGAGCAGTTCTTC
16	-	TRBD1	TRBV4-1	TRBJ2-7	CASSQVPGQGLYEQYF	TGCGCCAGCAGCCAGGTCCCGGGACAGGGGCTCTACGAGCAGTACTTC
16	few	-	TRBV10-3	TRBJ1-3	CAISESQRQTGNTIYF	TGTGCCATCAGTGAGTCTCAGAGGCAAACGGGGAACACCATATATTTT
12	-	-	TRBV15	TRBJ1-2	CATSREVYGYTF	TGTGCCACCAGCAGAGAGGTTTACGGCTACACCTTC
14	once	-	TRBV5-1	TRBJ1-2	CASSAAGPSYGYTF	TGCGCCAGCAGCGCTGCCGGGCCAAGCTATGGCTACACCTTC
13	few	-	TRBV4-1	TRBJ2-1	CASSQEAYNEQFF	TGCGCCAGCAGCCAAGAAGCCTACAATGAGCAGTTCTTC
16	-	-	TRBV19	TRBJ2-1	CASSIRGGGGYNEQFF	TGTGCCAGTAGTATCCGGGGCGGTGGGGGTTACAATGAGCAGTTCTTC
15	-	TRBD2	TRBV5-4	TRBJ2-1	CASRPGTSGSHEQFF	TGTGCCAGCAGACCCGGGACTAGTGGTTCCCATGAGCAGTTCTTC
15	few	-	TRBV7-8	TRBJ1-5	CASSLLWGRNQPQHF	TGTGCCAGCAGCTTATTGTGGGGCCGCAATCAGCCCCAGCATTTT
13	-	-	TRBV15	TRBJ2-5	CATSRRLEETQYF	TGTGCCACCAGCAGAAGACTTGAAGAGACCCAGTACTTC
12	few	-	TRBV7-6	TRBJ2-1	CASSREVNEQFF	TGTGCCAGCAGCAGGGAGGTTAATGAGCAGTTCTTC
16	-	-	TRBV27	TRBJ2-3	CASSLPQGPPPDTQYF	TGTGCCAGCAGTTTACCCCAGGGGCCTCCCCCCGATACGCAGTATTTT
15	-	-	TRBV5-1	TRBJ1-5	CASSLGVGLAQPQHF	TGCGCCAGCAGCTTGGGGGTAGGGCTGGCTCAGCCCCAGCATTTT
15	few	TRBD2	TRBV7-6	TRBJ2-1	CASSFFGGRGYEQFF	TGTGCCAGCAGCTTTTTTGGCGGGAGGGGCTATGAGCAGTTCTTC
15	once	TRBD2	TRBV6-6	TRBJ2-1	CASSFSGSSYNEQFF	TGTGCCAGCAGTTTTAGCGGGAGCTCCTACAATGAGCAGTTCTTC
16	few	-	TRBV2	TRBJ2-1	CATLATTPSSYNEQFF	TGTGCCACCCTGGCGACTACGCCCAGCTCCTACAATGAGCAGTTCTTC
18	-	TRBD2	TRBV18	TRBJ2-1	CASSLTYTSGSAYNEQFF	TGTGCCAGCTCACTGACTTACACTAGCGGGAGTGCCTACAATGAGCAGTTCTTC
10	-	-	TRBV29-1	TRBJ1-1	CSVQQSEAFF	TGCAGCGTACAGCAATCTGAAGCTTTCTTT
15	-	-	TRBV11-2	TRBJ1-5	CASSLGPNSNQPQHF	TGTGCCAGCAGCTTGGGCCCTAATAGCAATCAGCCCCAGCATTTT
16	-	-	TRBV4-1	TRBJ2-7	CASSQVATVISYEQYF	TGCGCCAGCAGCCAAGTAGCTACAGTTATCTCCTACGAGCAGTACTTC
15	-	TRBD2	TRBV19	TRBJ2-1	CASSIVRLAVNEQFF	TGTGCCAGTAGTATAGTACGGCTAGCGGTGAATGAGCAGTTCTTC